This T cell receptor beta chain was sequenced in a study of regulatory T cells in long-lasting Graves disease. This clonotype has just a few counts. As yet, its antigen is unknown. Notes on the study in general: There was favoring of TRBV28, TRBJ1-2 and TRBJ2-5 in persistent disease.

Time point specified: newly diagnosed GD, antithyroid drugs for less than 3 months. Extracted RNA from PBMCs served as the source of the TCR library. Arm-PCR of CDR3 regions and iRepertoire HTBI primers were used to build TCR beta libraries. TCRdb independently ran MiXCR on the multiplex PCR reads; one entry per CDR3 protein. In the table there are roughly 510,000 distinct CDR3 sequences, roughly 15% of which are singletons. This CDR3 is built from 14 residues. Trimming left V 1 base short and J 4 bases short, with 9 bases between. The germline V gene has CDR1 KGHDR and CDR2 SFDVKD. This same sample was also taken into another study, of T cells in Graves' hyperthyroidism and ophthalmopathy. That paper notes: Newly diagnosed patients aged 18 to 65 had hyperthyroidism of under 2 months' duration. The HTBI primer set drove a first-round RT-PCR of the TCR CDR3.

This clonotype was obtained from a man aged 18 to 30 with Graves disease. Sample: peripheral blood mononuclear cells (PBMCs), taken at new diagnosis, from a patient treated with antithyroid drugs. This rearrangement joins TRBV24-1 to TRBJ2-5, with D possibly matching TRBD1 (5 bases). The CDR3 region is CATSDLKGAETQYF. For the CDR3, the DNA is TGTGCCACCAGTGATTTAAAAGGGGCAGAGACCCAGTACTTC.